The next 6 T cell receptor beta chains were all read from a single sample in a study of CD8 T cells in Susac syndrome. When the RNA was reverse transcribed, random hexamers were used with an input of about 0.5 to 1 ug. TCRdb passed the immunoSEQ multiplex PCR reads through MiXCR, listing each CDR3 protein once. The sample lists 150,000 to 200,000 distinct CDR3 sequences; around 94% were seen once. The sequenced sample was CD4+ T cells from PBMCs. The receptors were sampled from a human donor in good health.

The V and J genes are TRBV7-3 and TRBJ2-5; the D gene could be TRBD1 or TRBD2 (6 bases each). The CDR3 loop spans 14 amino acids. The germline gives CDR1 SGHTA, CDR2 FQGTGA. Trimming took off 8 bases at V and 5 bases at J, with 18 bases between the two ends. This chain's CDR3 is CASVTPGAWETQYF. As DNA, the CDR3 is TGTGCCAGCGTCACTCCGGGGGCTTGGGAGACCCAGTACTTC.

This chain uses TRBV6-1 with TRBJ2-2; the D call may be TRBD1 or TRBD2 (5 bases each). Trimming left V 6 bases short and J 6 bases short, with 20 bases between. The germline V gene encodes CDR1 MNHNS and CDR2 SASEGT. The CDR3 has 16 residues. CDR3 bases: TGTGCCAGCAGCACTGGGGGAAAGGGAGTGGCCGGGGAGCTGTTTTTT. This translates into CASSTGGKGVAGELFF.

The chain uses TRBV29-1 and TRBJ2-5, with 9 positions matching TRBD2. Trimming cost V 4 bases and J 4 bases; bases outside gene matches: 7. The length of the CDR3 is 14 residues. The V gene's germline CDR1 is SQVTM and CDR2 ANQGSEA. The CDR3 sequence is CSVASGSGGETQYF. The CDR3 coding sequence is TGCAGCGTTGCCTCGGGTAGCGGGGGAGAGACCCAGTACTTC.

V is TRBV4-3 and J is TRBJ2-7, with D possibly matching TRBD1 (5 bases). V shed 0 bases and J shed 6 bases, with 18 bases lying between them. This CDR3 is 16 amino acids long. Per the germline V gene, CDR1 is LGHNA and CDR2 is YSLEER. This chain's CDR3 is CASSQDDGPRGSEQYF. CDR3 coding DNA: TGCGCCAGCAGCCAAGATGATGGGCCAAGGGGAAGCGAGCAGTACTTC.

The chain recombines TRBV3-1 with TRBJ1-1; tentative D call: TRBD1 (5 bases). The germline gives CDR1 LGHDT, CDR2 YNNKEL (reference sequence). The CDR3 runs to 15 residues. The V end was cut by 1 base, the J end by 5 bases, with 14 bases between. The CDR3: CASSQVLGTGTEAFF. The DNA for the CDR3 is TGTGCCAGCAGCCAAGTTTTGGGGACTGGGACTGAAGCTTTCTTT. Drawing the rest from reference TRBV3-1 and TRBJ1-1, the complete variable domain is DTAVSQTPKYLVTQMGNDKSIKCEQNLGHDTMYWYKQDSKKFLKIMFSYNNKELIINETVPNRFSPKSPDKAHLNLHINSLELGDSAVYFCASSQVLGTGTEAFFGQGTRLTVV.

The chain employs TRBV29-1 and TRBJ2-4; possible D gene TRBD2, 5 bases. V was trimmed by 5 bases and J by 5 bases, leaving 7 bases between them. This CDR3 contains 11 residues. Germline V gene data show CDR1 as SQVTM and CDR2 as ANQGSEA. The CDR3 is CSVSGENIQYF. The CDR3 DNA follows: TGCAGCGTTTCCGGGGAAAACATTCAGTACTTC.